This passage covers 26 T cell receptor beta chains from one sample sequenced in a study of blood T cell repertoires in COVID-19. Data came from immunoSEQ multiplex PCR; TCRdb stores just in-frame clones and leaves some out. Of 150,000 or so clones detected, about four fifths appear once; the ten largest clones hold over 25%. Sequences were obtained from peripheral blood. These receptors all stem from a woman aged 55 to 70 with acute or convalescent COVID-19.

This clone appeared once. The chain couples TRBV3-1 (or the pseudogene TRBV3-2) to TRBJ1-2; 7 bases agree with TRBD1. The CDR3 spans 13 residues. CDR1 is LGHDT, CDR2 YNNKEL, per germline (reference sequence). J lost 3 bases, V lost 4 bases, and 2 bases had no gene match. CDR3 region: CASSPGQDYGYTF. The CDR3 coding sequence is TGTGCCAGCAGCCCAGGACAGGACTATGGCTACACCTTC.

The chain uses TRBV7-9 and TRBJ2-7; TRBD1 might be the D (6 bases). This CDR3 region has 14 residues. The germline V and J ends were trimmed by 4 bases and 5 bases, with 15 bases remaining between them. The germline V gene encodes CDR1 SEHNR and CDR2 FQNEAQ (reference sequence). This CDR3 is CASSSTGAKHEQYV. Here the CDR3 DNA reads TGTGCCAGCAGCTCGACAGGAGCTAAACACGAGCAGTACGTC.

This clone was found once. The rearrangement uses TRBV7-9 and TRBJ1-5; D uncertain. The germline V gene has CDR1 SEHNR and CDR2 FQNEAQ (reference sequence). CDR3 length: 16 amino acids. V lost 5 bases, J lost 4 bases, and 18 bases lay in between. The CDR3 DNA reads TGTGCCAGCAGCGAGAACGGCGGTTTCACGAATCAGCCCCAGCATTTT. Its translation is CASSENGGFTNQPQHF.

The chain combines TRBV24-1 with TRBJ1-5, with D maybe TRBD1 (6 bases). The CDR3 contains 16 residues. The germline gives CDR1 KGHDR, CDR2 SFDVKD. Trimming removed 8 bases at V and 2 bases at J, with 18 bases between. CDR3 in DNA: TGTGCCACCATAGGGCAGGGGATGGGGGGCAATCAGCCCCAGCATTTT. It translates to CATIGQGMGGNQPQHF.

The chain carries TRBV7-2 and TRBJ1-1; D is uncertain. V was trimmed by 1 base and J by 3 bases, leaving 12 bases between them. Germline CDR1 is SGHTA and CDR2 is FQGNSA. There are 15 residues in the CDR3. CDR3 sequence (DNA): TGTGCCAGCAGCTTAGTCAGCGGGAGGGACACTGAAGCTTTCTTT. Protein: CASSLVSGRDTEAFF.

V is TRBV6-5 and J is TRBJ1-2; 7 nucleotides match TRBD1. This CDR3 comprises 14 residues. The germline V gene encodes CDR1 MNHEY and CDR2 SVGAGI. V gave up 2 bases and J gave up 2 bases; unmatched junction bases: 2. The DNA for the CDR3 is TGTGCCAGCAGTTACCTGGGACAGAACTATGGCTACACCTTC. The encoded protein is CASSYLGQNYGYTF.

The CDR3, as DNA: TGTGCCAGCAGCCCCATGGGACTAGCGGGGTCCTCCTACGAGCAGTACTTC. Its translation: CASSPMGLAGSSYEQYF. The rearrangement joins TRBV7-9 to TRBJ2-7; 13 bases align to TRBD2. V trimming: 5 bases; J trimming: 0 bases; junction bases outside the gene matches: 7. Germline V gives CDR1 SEHNR, CDR2 FQNEAQ (reference sequence). The CDR3 runs to 17 residues.

The CDR3 DNA reads as TGTGCCAGCAGCCCTGGGGGGTGGGCACATAACACTGAAGCTTTCTTT. Its protein product is CASSPGGWAHNTEAFF. The V gene is TRBV5-6, the J gene TRBJ1-1; possible D gene TRBD1, 5 bases. This CDR3 is 16 amino acids long. The ends were cut back, 4 bases at V and 2 bases at J, with 18 bases in the middle. Germline V gene lookup returns CDR1 SGHDT and CDR2 YYEEEE.

The J gene is TRBJ1-6, the V gene TRBV19, with TRBD1 identical over 7 bases. There are 13 residues in the CDR3. CDR1 and CDR2 (germline): LNHDA, SQIVND (reference sequence). With 7 bases clipped from V and 6 bases from J, the junction kept 3 bases outside the gene matches. In DNA, the CDR3 is TGTGCCAGTACCGACAGGGTTAATTCACCCCTCCACTTT. Its protein product is CASTDRVNSPLHF. The entire variable domain, with the rest obtained from reference TRBV19 and TRBJ1-6, is as follows: DGGITQSPKYLFRKEGQNVTLSCEQNLNHDAMYWYRQDPGQGLRLIYYSQIVNDFQKGDIAEGYSVSREKKESFPLTVTSAQKNPTAFYLCASTDRVNSPLHFGNGTRLTVT.

CDR3 amino acids: CATRARGDIDSNQPQHF. The DNA of the CDR3 is TGTGCCACCAGAGCCCGGGGGGATATCGATAGCAATCAGCCCCAGCATTTT. This sequence joins TRBV15 and TRBJ1-5; tentative D call: TRBD1 (5 bases). Germline values: CDR1 LNHNV, CDR2 YYDKDF (reference sequence). The CDR3 loop spans 17 amino acids. The V and J ends lost 6 bases and 0 bases respectively, with 18 bases between them.

The chain is built from TRBV29-1 and TRBJ1-4; no definite D call. V was cut by 1 base and J by 7 bases, with 16 bases left in between. The CDR3 consists of 15 residues. Germline-derived CDR1 and CDR2 are SQVTM and ANQGSEA. The DNA for the CDR3 is TGCAGCGTTGAAGGGCAAGCCGAGGATCGTGAAAAACTGTTTTTT. The encoded protein is CSVEGQAEDREKLFF.

The CDR3 nucleotides are TGTGCCTGGAGTGCAGGGGGGACAAAGGGAAACACCATATATTTT. Translating gives CAWSAGGTKGNTIYF. The J gene is TRBJ1-3, the V gene TRBV30, with TRBD1 matching 7 bases. This CDR3 is built from 15 residues. Germline V lookup: CDR1 GTSNPN, CDR2 SVGIG (reference sequence). Trimming took 1 base from V and 4 from J; bases not matched to a gene: 7.

V gene TRBV5-1 combines with J gene TRBJ1-5, with D perhaps matching TRBD1 (6 bases). Per germline, CDR1 SGHRS and CDR2 YFSETQ. V lost 3 bases, J lost 5 bases, and 12 bases lay in between. The CDR3 extends over 14 amino acids. The CDR3, as DNA: TGCGCCAGCAGCTCCGGGACATTTGATCAGCCCCAGCATTTT. Protein product: CASSSGTFDQPQHF. The full variable domain, its missing parts supplied by reference TRBV5-1 and TRBJ1-5, is KAGVTQTPRYLIKTRGQQVTLSCSPISGHRSVSWYQQTPGQGLQFLFEYFSETQRNKGNFPGRFSGRQFSNSRSEMNVSTLELGDSALYLCASSSGTFDQPQHFGDGTRLSIL.

V usage is TRBV6-6 and J usage is TRBJ2-5; no clear D. Trimming shortened V by 5 bases and J by 3 bases, and 7 bases separated the two germline ends. The CDR3 consists of 12 residues. CDR1 is MNHNY and CDR2 is SVGAGI in the germline V gene (reference sequence). DNA of the CDR3: TGTGCCAGCAGTCGTAGAAAAGAGACCCAGTACTTC. Protein: CASSRRKETQYF.

The CDR3 nucleotides read TGCGCCAGCAGCCAAGATCCAGCAGGGCCCTACAATGAGCAGTTCTTC. Its protein product is CASSQDPAGPYNEQFF. The chain links TRBV4-1 to TRBJ2-1, with D tentatively TRBD1 (5 bases). Looked up from germline, CDR1 is MGHRA and CDR2 is YSYEKL. Deletions cut 0 bases from V and 2 bases from J, with 11 bases between. This CDR3 has 16 amino acids.

J is TRBJ1-6 and V is TRBV5-1; D gene unclear. The germline V gene encodes CDR1 SGHRS and CDR2 YFSETQ. Trimming removed 1 base from V and 4 bases from J, with 9 bases in between. The CDR3 is 15 residues long. The CDR3 is CASSLFAGYNSPLHF. The CDR3 DNA is TGCGCCAGCAGCTTGTTTGCGGGGTATAATTCACCCCTCCACTTT. Looking up the rest from reference TRBV5-1 and TRBJ1-6 gives the full variable domain: KAGVTQTPRYLIKTRGQQVTLSCSPISGHRSVSWYQQTPGQGLQFLFEYFSETQRNKGNFPGRFSGRQFSNSRSEMNVSTLELGDSALYLCASSLFAGYNSPLHFGNGTRLTVT.

The V gene is TRBV10-3, the J gene TRBJ1-2; 8 positions match TRBD1. Germline V CDR1 and CDR2: ENHRY, SYGVKD. J was trimmed by 5 bases and V by 5 bases; bases with no gene match: 10. This CDR3 is 15 amino acids long. The CDR3 loop reads CAISSLTTGGYGYTF. The CDR3 coding sequence is TGTGCCATCAGTTCACTTACCACAGGGGGGTATGGCTACACCTTC.

V and J are TRBV30 and TRBJ1-2; 9 bases align to TRBD1. This CDR3 contains 13 residues. With 8 bases clipped from V and 4 bases from J, the junction kept 8 bases outside the gene matches. Germline assignment: CDR1 GTSNPN and CDR2 SVGIG (reference sequence). CDR3 sequence reads: CAVFPGQGYGYTF. CDR3 sequence (DNA): TGTGCCGTCTTTCCGGGACAGGGCTATGGCTACACCTTC.

V gene TRBV3-1 (or the pseudogene TRBV3-2) combines with J gene TRBJ2-5; TRBD2 matches at 11 bases. Unmatched junction bases numbered 3, after V lost 1 base and J lost 5 bases. Germline CDR1 reads LGHDT; CDR2 reads YNNKEL (reference sequence). The CDR3 consists of 15 residues. This CDR3 reads CASSQGTSGWETQYF. CDR3 coding DNA: TGTGCCAGCAGCCAAGGGACTAGCGGGTGGGAGACCCAGTACTTC.

This rearrangement joins TRBV12-5 to TRBJ1-2, with D possibly being TRBD1 (5 bases). Between the trimmed V and J ends, which lost 5 bases and 2 bases, there was a span of 12 bases. This CDR3 is built from 14 residues. Germline V gene lookup returns CDR1 LGHNT and CDR2 FRNRAP. CDR3 sequence reads: CASGSGTVNYGYTF. CDR3 nucleotides: TGTGCTAGTGGTAGCGGGACGGTGAACTATGGCTACACCTTC.

The gene calls are TRBV2 and TRBJ2-4; TRBD1 matches 7 bases. The V gene's germline CDR1 is SNHLY and CDR2 FYNNEI. The CDR3 is 15 residues long. V was clipped by 7 bases and J by 1 base; unmatched bases: 7. As DNA, the CDR3 is TGTGCCAGCACAGGAACACAGGGGGCCAAAAACATTCAGTACTTC. Its translation: CASTGTQGAKNIQYF.

This clone was found once. The rearrangement links TRBV5-4 to TRBJ1-1; D might be TRBD1 (6 bases). This CDR3 has 13 residues. Trimming left V 0 bases short and J 6 bases short, with 9 bases between. Germline V CDR1 and CDR2: SGHNT, YYREEE (reference sequence). CDR3 residues: CASSLAGEAEAFF. In DNA, the CDR3 is TGTGCCAGCAGCTTGGCAGGGGAAGCTGAAGCTTTCTTT.

This clone is a singleton in its sample. The chain has TRBV11-3 and TRBJ2-1; 15 bases line up with TRBD2. V lost 4 bases, J lost 3 bases, and 7 bases stayed unmatched. Germline assignment: CDR1 SGHNT and CDR2 YENEEA. The CDR3 runs to 18 residues. The DNA of the CDR3 is TGTGCCAGCAGCTGCACGGGACTAGCGGGGGGTCTCTACAATGAGCAGTTCTTC. Translation gives CASSCTGLAGGLYNEQFF.

The chain couples TRBV5-4 to TRBJ2-2; 9 bases agree with TRBD2. Germline trimming cut 5 bases from V and 4 bases from J; bases unmatched to any gene: 9. Germline V gene sequence: CDR1 SGHNT, CDR2 YYREEE (reference sequence). The CDR3 contains 16 residues. This CDR3 reads CASRRGLAGSTGELFF. In DNA form, the CDR3 reads TGTGCCAGCAGAAGGGGGCTAGCGGGGTCCACCGGGGAGCTGTTTTTT. The full variable domain, its missing parts supplied by reference TRBV5-4 and TRBJ2-2, is ETGVTQSPTHLIKTRGQQVTLRCSSQSGHNTVSWYQQALGQGPQFIFQYYREEENGRGNFPPRFSGLQFPNYSSELNVNALELDDSALYLCASRRGLAGSTGELFFGEGSRLTVL.

The V and J genes are TRBV6-4 and TRBJ2-6; a possible D gene is TRBD2 (5 bases). Germline loops: CDR1 MRHNA, CDR2 SNTAGT. Trimming stripped 4 bases from V and 0 bases from J, with 16 bases between. The CDR3 loop spans 18 amino acids. The CDR3 DNA reads TGTGCCAGCAGTGTGGAGGCAATCGGGGACTCTGGGGCCAACGTCCTGACTTTC. Its protein product is CASSVEAIGDSGANVLTF.

This chain connects TRBV5-1 to TRBJ1-1, with 7 bases identical to TRBD1. Trimming took 7 bases from V and 4 from J; bases not matched to a gene: 7. From germline, CDR1 is SGHRS and CDR2 YFSETQ. The CDR3 sequence is 13 residues long. The CDR3 reads CASASAGGTEAFF. The CDR3 nucleotides are TGCGCCAGCGCGTCGGCAGGGGGCACTGAAGCTTTCTTT.